The rows below give T cell receptor beta chains drawn from one sample of a study of T cells in Graves' hyperthyroidism and ophthalmopathy. TCRdb fed the multiplex PCR reads into MiXCR, producing one record per CDR3 protein. The sample carries a few hundred thousand distinct CDR3 sequences, 15% to 20% recorded once. The material sequenced was blood. All receptors come from a woman aged 40 to 50 with Graves' ophthalmopathy. Both conserved end residues are trimmed from each CDR3. Each record gives: V gene, J gene, CDR3 protein.

V gene: TRBV29-1; J gene: TRBJ1-1; CDR3 protein: SVRQGAITEAF
V gene: TRBV12-3/TRBV12-4; J gene: TRBJ2-3; CDR3 protein: ASSLSLAGASTDTQY
V gene: TRBV20-1; J gene: TRBJ2-4; CDR3 protein: SASFRDRDGIQY
V gene: TRBV2; J gene: TRBJ1-2; CDR3 protein: ASSGGGWVDGYT
V gene: TRBV6-5; J gene: TRBJ2-3; CDR3 protein: ASSLDRRGPSTDTQY
V gene: TRBV29-1; J gene: TRBJ2-3; CDR3 protein: SVKVGATDSDTQY
V gene: TRBV20-1; J gene: TRBJ1-1; CDR3 protein: SATPQMGPGGAF
V gene: TRBV28; J gene: TRBJ1-6; CDR3 protein: ASSFRDYNSPLH
V gene: TRBV20-1; J gene: TRBJ2-5; CDR3 protein: SADGTGKETQY
V gene: TRBV15; J gene: TRBJ1-1; CDR3 protein: ATSRTGGTEAF
V gene: TRBV7-8; J gene: TRBJ2-2; CDR3 protein: ASSLVTTGELF
V gene: TRBV3-1; J gene: TRBJ1-5; CDR3 protein: ASSQGHGGRQPQH
V gene: TRBV10-2; J gene: TRBJ2-7; CDR3 protein: ASSVDRYEQY
V gene: TRBV7-3; J gene: TRBJ2-3; CDR3 protein: ASSYRQGGADTQY